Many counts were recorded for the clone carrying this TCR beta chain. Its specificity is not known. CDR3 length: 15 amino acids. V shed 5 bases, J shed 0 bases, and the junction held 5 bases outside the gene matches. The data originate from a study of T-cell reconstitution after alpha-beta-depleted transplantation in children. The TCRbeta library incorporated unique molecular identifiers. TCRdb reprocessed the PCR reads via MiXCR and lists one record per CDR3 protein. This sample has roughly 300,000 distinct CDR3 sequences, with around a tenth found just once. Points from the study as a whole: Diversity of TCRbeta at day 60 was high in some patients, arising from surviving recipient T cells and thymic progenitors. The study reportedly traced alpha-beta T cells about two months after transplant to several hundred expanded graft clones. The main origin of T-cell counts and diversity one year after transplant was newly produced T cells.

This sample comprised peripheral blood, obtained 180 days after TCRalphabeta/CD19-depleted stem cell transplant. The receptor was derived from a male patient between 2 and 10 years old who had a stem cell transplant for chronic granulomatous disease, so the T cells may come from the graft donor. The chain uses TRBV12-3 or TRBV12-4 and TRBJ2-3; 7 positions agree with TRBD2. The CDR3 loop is CASSTSASSTDTQYF. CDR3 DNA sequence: TGTGCCAGCAGTACTAGCGCCTCTAGCACAGATACGCAGTATTTT.